This T cell receptor (beta chain) is from a study of T cell responses to AZD1222 COVID-19 vaccine. Study-level results: Sampling captured repertoires only after the peak T cell response.

Sequenced by immunoSEQ multiplex PCR; TCRdb stores in-frame clones only, minus some. The sample lists 160,000 or so clones; around 90% were seen once. Trimming took off 5 bases at V and 9 bases at J, with 14 bases between the two ends. Per the germline V gene, CDR1 is PRHDT and CDR2 is FYEKMQ (reference sequence). CDR3 length equals 14 residues. Remarks on this clone: The antigen remains unidentified.

The starting material was peripheral blood, obtained on day 0 of AZD1222 vaccination. This receptor was identified in an adult in good health. The V call is TRBV13, the J call TRBJ1-6; D not certain. The CDR3 reads CASSVNVPGSPLHF. The CDR3 region has the DNA TGTGCCAGCAGCGTCAACGTGCCGGGTTCACCCCTCCACTTT. Together with reference TRBV13 and TRBJ1-6, the CDR3 gives the full variable domain: AAGVIQSPRHLIKEKRETATLKCYPIPRHDTVYWYQQGPGQDPQFLISFYEKMQSDKGSIPDRFSAQQFSDYHSELNMSSLELGDSALYFCASSVNVPGSPLHFGNGTRLTVT.